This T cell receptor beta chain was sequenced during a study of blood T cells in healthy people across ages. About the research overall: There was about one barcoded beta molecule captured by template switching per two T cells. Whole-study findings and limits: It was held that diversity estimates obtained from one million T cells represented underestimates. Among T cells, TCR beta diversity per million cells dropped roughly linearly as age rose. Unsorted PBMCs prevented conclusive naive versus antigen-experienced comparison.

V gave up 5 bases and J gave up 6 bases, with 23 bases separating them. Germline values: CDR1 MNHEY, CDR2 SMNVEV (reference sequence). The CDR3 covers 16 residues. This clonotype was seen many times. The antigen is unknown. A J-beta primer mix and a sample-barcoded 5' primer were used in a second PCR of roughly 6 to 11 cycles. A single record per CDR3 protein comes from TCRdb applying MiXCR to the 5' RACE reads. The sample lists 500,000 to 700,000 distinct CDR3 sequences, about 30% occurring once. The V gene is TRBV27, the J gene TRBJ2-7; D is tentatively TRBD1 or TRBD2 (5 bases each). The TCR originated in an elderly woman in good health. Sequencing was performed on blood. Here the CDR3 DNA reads TGTGCCAGCAGTCCCTTCGGGGCCAGGGTGGCCTCCGAGCAGTACTTC. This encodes CASSPFGARVASEQYF.